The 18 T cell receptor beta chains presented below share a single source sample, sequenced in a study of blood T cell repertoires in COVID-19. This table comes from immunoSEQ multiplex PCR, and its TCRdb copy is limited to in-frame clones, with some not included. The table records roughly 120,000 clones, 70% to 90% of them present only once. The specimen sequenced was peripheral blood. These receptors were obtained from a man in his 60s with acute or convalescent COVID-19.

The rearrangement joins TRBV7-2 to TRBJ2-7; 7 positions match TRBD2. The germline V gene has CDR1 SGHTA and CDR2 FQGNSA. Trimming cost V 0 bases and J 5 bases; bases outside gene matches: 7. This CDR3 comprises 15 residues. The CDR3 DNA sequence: TGTGCCAGCAGCTTAGCGGGGGGGAGTACCCACGAGCAGTACTTC. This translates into CASSLAGGSTHEQYF.

The CDR3 is CASSLGRGAGPRETQYF. DNA of the CDR3: TGTGCCAGCAGCTTAGGTCGGGGGGCAGGGCCCCGAGAGACCCAGTACTTC. The rearrangement joins TRBV7-9 to TRBJ2-5, with D maybe TRBD2 (7 bases). CDR3 length equals 17 residues. Trimming stripped 1 base from V and 4 bases from J, with 19 bases between. The germline CDR1 and CDR2 sequences are SEHNR and FQNEAQ (reference sequence). The full variable domain, completed using reference TRBV7-9 and TRBJ2-5, is DTGVSQNPRHKITKRGQNVTFRCDPISEHNRLYWYRQTLGQGPEFLTYFQNEAQLEKSRLLSDRFSAERPKGSFSTLEIQRTEQGDSAMYLCASSLGRGAGPRETQYFGPGTRLLVL.

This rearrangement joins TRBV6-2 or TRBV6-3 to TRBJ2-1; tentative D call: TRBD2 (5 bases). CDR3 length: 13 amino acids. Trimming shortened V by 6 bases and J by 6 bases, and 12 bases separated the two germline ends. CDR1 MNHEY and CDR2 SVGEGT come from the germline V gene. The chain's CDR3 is CASSSRAGNEQFF. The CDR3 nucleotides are TGTGCCAGCAGCTCCCGGGCGGGCAATGAGCAGTTCTTC.

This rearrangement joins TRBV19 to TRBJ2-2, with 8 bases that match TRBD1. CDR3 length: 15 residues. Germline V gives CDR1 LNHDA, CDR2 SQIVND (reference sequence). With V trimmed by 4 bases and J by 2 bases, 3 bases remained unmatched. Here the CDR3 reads CASSKGQANTGELFF. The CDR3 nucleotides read TGTGCCAGTAGTAAGGGACAGGCCAACACCGGGGAGCTGTTTTTT.

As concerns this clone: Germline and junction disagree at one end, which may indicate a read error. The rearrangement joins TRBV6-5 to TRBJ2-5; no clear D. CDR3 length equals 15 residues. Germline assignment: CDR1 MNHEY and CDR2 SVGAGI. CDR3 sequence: CASSNSDMSVQTQYF. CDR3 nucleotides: TGTGCCAGCAGTAACTCCGACATGTCGGTACAGACCCAGTACTTC.

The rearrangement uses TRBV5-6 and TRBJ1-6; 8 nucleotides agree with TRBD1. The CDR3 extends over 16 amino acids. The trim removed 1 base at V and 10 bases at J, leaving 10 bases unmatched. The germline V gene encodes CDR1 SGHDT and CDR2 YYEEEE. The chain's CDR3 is CASSLYTGGNHSPLHF. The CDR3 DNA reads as TGTGCCAGCAGCTTGTACACAGGGGGGAATCACTCACCCCTCCACTTT.

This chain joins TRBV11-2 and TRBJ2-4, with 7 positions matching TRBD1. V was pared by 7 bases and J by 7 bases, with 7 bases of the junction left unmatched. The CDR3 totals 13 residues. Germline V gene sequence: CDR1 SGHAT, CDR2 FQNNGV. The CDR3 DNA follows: TGTGCCAGCACCCCGGACAGGACGAACATTCAGTACTTC. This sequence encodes CASTPDRTNIQYF.

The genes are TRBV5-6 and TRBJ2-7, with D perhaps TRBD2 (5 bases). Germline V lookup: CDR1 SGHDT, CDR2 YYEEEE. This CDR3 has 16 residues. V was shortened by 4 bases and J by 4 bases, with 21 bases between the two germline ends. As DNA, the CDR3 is TGTGCCAGCAGCGATAAAAACGACGGGGTTGGGTACGAGCAGTACTTC. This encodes CASSDKNDGVGYEQYF.

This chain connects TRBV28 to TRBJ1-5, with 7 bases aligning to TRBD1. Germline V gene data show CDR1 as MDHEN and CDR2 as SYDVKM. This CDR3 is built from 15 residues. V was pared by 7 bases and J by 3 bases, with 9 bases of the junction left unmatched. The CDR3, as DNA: TGTGCCAGCAACCTACAGGGGCGAATCAATCAGCCCCAGCATTTT. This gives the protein CASNLQGRINQPQHF.

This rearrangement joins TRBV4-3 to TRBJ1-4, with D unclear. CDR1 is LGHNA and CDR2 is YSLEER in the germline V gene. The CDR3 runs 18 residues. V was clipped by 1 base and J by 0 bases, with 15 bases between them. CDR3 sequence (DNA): TGCGCCAGCAGCCAAGTAACAGCGGGAGGGTCAACTAATGAAAAACTGTTTTTT. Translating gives CASSQVTAGGSTNEKLFF.

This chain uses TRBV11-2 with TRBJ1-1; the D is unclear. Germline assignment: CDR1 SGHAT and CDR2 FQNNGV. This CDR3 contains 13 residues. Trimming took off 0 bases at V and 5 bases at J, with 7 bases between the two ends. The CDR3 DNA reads TGTGCCAGCAGCTTAGAGGGCTTGACTGAAGCTTTCTTT. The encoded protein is CASSLEGLTEAFF. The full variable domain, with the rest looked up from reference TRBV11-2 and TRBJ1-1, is EAGVAQSPRYKIIEKRQSVAFWCNPISGHATLYWYQQILGQGPKLLIQFQNNGVVDDSQLPKDRFSAERLKGVDSTLKIQPAKLEDSAVYLCASSLEGLTEAFFGQGTRLTVV.

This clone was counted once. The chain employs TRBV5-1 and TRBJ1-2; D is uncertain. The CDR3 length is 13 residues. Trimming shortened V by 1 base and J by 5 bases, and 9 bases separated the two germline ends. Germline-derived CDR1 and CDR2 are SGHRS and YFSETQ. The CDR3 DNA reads TGCGCCAGCAGCTTGTACGCGGTGTATGGCTACACCTTC. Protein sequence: CASSLYAVYGYTF.

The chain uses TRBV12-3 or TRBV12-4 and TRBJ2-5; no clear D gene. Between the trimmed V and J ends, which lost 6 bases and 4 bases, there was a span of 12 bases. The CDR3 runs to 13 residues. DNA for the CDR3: TGTGCCAGCAGCCTCCCCCCAGGAGAGACCCAGTACTTC. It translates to CASSLPPGETQYF.

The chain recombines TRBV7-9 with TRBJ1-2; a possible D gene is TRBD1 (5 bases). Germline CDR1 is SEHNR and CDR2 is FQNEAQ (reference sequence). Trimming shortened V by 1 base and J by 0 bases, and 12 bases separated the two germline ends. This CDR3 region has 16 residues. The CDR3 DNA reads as TGTGCCAGCAGCTTAGAGCTGGGGCCTGCTAACTATGGCTACACCTTC. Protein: CASSLELGPANYGYTF.

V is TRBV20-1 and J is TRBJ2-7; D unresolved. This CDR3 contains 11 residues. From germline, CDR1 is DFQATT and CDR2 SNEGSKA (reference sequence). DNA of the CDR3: TGCAGCATGTCACAGTCCCACGAGCAGTACTTC. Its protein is CSMSQSHEQYF.

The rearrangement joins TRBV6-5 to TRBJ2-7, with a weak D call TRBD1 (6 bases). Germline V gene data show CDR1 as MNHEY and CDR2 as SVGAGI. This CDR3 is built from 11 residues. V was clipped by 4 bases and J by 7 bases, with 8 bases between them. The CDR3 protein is CASSFQGEQYF. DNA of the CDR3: TGTGCCAGCAGTTTCCAGGGGGAGCAGTACTTC.

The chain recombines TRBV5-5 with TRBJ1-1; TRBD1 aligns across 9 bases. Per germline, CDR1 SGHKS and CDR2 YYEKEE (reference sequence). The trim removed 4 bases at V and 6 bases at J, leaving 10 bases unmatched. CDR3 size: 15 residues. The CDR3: CASSPRTGAGAEAFF. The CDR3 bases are TGTGCCAGCAGCCCTCGGACAGGGGCTGGCGCTGAAGCTTTCTTT.

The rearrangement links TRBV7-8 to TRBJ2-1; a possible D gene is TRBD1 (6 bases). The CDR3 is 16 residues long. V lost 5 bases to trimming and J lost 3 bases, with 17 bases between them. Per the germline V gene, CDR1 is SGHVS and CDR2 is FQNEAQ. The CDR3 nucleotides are TGTGCCAGCAGCACCCAGGGGAGCGCCCTCTACAATGAGCAGTTCTTC. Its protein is CASSTQGSALYNEQFF.